Detailed here is one TCR beta chain. The data were obtained in a study of blood T cell repertoires in COVID-19. Clones were sequenced by immunoSEQ multiplex PCR, and TCRdb holds only the in-frame ones, with some missing. The table shows a few hundred thousand clones, with 70% to 90% occurring only once. Sequencing was carried out using peripheral blood. This clonotype originated in a woman aged 25 to 39 with active or convalescent COVID-19.

CDR3 loop: CASSSGRELYGYTF. The CDR3 nucleotides read TGTGCCAGCAGCTCAGGACGGGAACTCTATGGCTACACCTTC. The J gene is TRBJ1-2, the V gene TRBV9; no firm D call. V was cut by 4 bases and J by 4 bases, with 14 bases left in between. CDR3 length: 14 residues. The V gene's germline CDR1 is SGDLS and CDR2 YYNGEE.